A selection of T cell receptor beta chains follows, all from one sample in a study of T-cell memory formation after mild COVID-19. TCRdb analysed the 5' RACE reads with MiXCR anew, one entry per CDR3 protein. The table includes about 470,000 distinct CDR3 sequences, 15% to 20% detected once. Sequenced input: PBMCs or a T cell subset sorted from them (not recorded which). The receptor source for this set is an adult woman who had mild COVID-19 (a few samples of this study predate the infection). Cell type and time point are not known. Each CDR3 is given with its conserved first and last residue. D genes are given only for firm matches. Size is omitted from some rows. Given values are once, few, many or a class for expanded clones.

cdr3_length	v_call	j_call	d_call	clone_size	cdr3_aa	cdr3_nt
16	TRBV5-1	TRBJ2-1	TRBD1	-	CASSITGTGIYNEQFF	TGCGCCAGCTCTATCACCGGGACAGGGATCTACAATGAGCAGTTCTTC
12	TRBV6-5	TRBJ2-1	-	few	CASSYFGDEQFF	TGTGCCAGCAGTTACTTCGGGGATGAGCAGTTCTTC
13	TRBV3-1	TRBJ2-1	-	-	CASSQDYSGEQFF	TGTGCCAGCAGCCAAGATTACAGCGGTGAGCAGTTCTTC
15	TRBV7-9	TRBJ2-1	TRBD2	-	CASSLADGGGNEQFF	TGTGCCAGCAGCTTAGCGGACGGGGGGGGCAATGAGCAGTTCTTC
15	TRBV6-2/TRBV6-3	TRBJ2-5	TRBD2	-	CASRESGGAGETQYF	TGTGCCAGCAGAGAAAGCGGGGGGGCCGGGGAGACCCAGTACTTC
17	TRBV7-3	TRBJ2-7	TRBD2	few	CASSLNPGRGRLNEQYF	TGTGCCAGCAGCTTAAACCCCGGGAGGGGAAGGTTAAACGAGCAGTACTTC
14	TRBV19	TRBJ2-2	-	-	CASSMSGGTGELFF	TGTGCCAGTAGTATGTCCGGGGGCACGGGGGAGCTGTTTTTT
17	TRBV9	TRBJ2-1	TRBD2	many	CASSVGPSGRAGDEQFF	TGTGCCAGCAGCGTAGGGCCTAGCGGGAGGGCCGGGGATGAGCAGTTCTTC
13	TRBV29-1	TRBJ2-3	-	-	CSVILADTDTQYF	TGCAGCGTTATACTAGCCGACACAGATACGCAGTATTTT
16	TRBV4-1	TRBJ1-2	TRBD1	-	CASSQHPRTGDYGNTF	TGCGCCAGCAGCCAACATCCCAGGACAGGGGACTATGGCAACACCTTC
15	TRBV5-1	TRBJ2-1	-	-	CASSLDSLAGSEQFF	TGCGCCAGCAGCTTGGACTCCCTAGCTGGAAGCGAGCAGTTCTTC
15	TRBV12-3/TRBV12-4	TRBJ1-1	-	-	CASSYPKILNTEAFF	TGTGCCAGCAGTTACCCTAAGATATTGAACACTGAAGCTTTCTTT
13	TRBV12-3/TRBV12-4	TRBJ1-2	-	few	CASRRTAYHGYTF	TGTGCCAGTCGAAGGACAGCCTATCATGGCTACACCTTC
13	TRBV19	TRBJ2-4	-	-	CASEDRPGDIQYF	TGTGCCAGTGAGGACAGGCCGGGGGACATTCAGTACTTC
10	TRBV21-1	TRBJ2-3	-	-	CATSTDTQYF	TGTGCCACCAGCACAGATACGCAGTATTTT
14	TRBV7-2	TRBJ2-7	-	-	CASSQEQYPYEQYF	TGTGCCAGCAGTCAAGAGCAGTACCCCTACGAGCAGTACTTC
13	TRBV7-8	TRBJ2-1	TRBD2	many	CASSSGTSNEQFF	TGTGCCAGCAGCTCCGGGACTAGCAATGAGCAGTTCTTC
20	TRBV24-1	TRBJ1-1	TRBD1	few	CATSVLTPVRDRGGNTEAFF	TGTGCCACCAGTGTTCTGACCCCAGTCCGGGACAGGGGGGGGAACACTGAAGCTTTCTTT
13	TRBV12-3/TRBV12-4	TRBJ2-7	-	few	CASSLRLFYEQYF	TGTGCCAGCAGTTTAAGGTTATTCTACGAGCAGTACTTC
16	TRBV20-1	TRBJ2-1	TRBD2	few	CSARPWTSGVYNEQFF	TGCAGTGCTAGACCCTGGACTAGCGGGGTGTACAATGAGCAGTTCTTC
16	TRBV18	TRBJ2-1	TRBD2	-	CASSPSTSGGYNEQFF	TGTGCCAGCTCACCATCGACTAGCGGGGGATACAATGAGCAGTTCTTC
15	TRBV20-1	TRBJ2-2	-	-	CSARPGGTDTGELFF	TGCAGTGCTAGACCAGGCGGGACTGACACCGGGGAGCTGTTTTTT
16	TRBV24-1	TRBJ2-3	TRBD2	few	CATSDASGRAEDTQYF	TGTGCCACCAGTGATGCTAGCGGGAGGGCCGAGGATACGCAGTATTTT
15	TRBV12-3/TRBV12-4	TRBJ2-5	TRBD1	few	CASSSYRGREETQYF	TGTGCCAGCAGTTCCTACAGGGGGCGGGAGGAGACCCAGTACTTC
13	TRBV10-3	TRBJ2-7	TRBD1	few	CAISGTGGSEQYF	TGTGCCATCAGTGGGACAGGGGGATCCGAGCAGTACTTC
16	TRBV12-3/TRBV12-4	TRBJ2-5	TRBD2	few	CASSSGTSGWLWTQYF	TGTGCCAGCAGTTCGGGGACTAGCGGGTGGCTGTGGACCCAGTACTTC
14	TRBV2	TRBJ2-6	-	few	CASSERRGANVLTF	TGTGCCAGCAGTGAGAGGCGGGGGGCCAACGTCCTGACTTTC
13	TRBV4-1	TRBJ2-7	TRBD1	-	CASSARTGTEQYF	TGCGCCAGCAGCGCTCGGACAGGGACCGAGCAGTACTTC
17	TRBV7-2	TRBJ2-1	-	many	CASSPQSPRGSYNEQFF	TGTGCCAGCAGCCCCCAGAGCCCACGAGGCTCCTACAATGAGCAGTTCTTC
15	TRBV7-2	TRBJ2-5	-	few	CASSRGLLGKETQYF	TGTGCCAGCAGCCGCGGACTCTTAGGCAAGGAGACCCAGTACTTC
16	TRBV7-9	TRBJ2-1	TRBD2	many	CASSTTSSGPYNEQFF	TGTGCCAGCAGCACTACAAGTAGCGGGCCCTACAATGAGCAGTTCTTC
14	TRBV10-3	TRBJ2-1	-	-	CAISDGNRNNEQFF	TGTGCCATCAGTGACGGGAATCGGAATAATGAGCAGTTCTTC
14	TRBV2	TRBJ2-1	TRBD1	-	CASNPGQPNNEQFF	TGTGCCAGCAACCCGGGACAGCCTAACAATGAGCAGTTCTTC
17	TRBV7-6	TRBJ2-1	TRBD2	-	CASSSGSGGAVDNEQFF	TGTGCCAGCAGCTCGGGGAGCGGGGGGGCCGTGGACAATGAGCAGTTCTTC
17	TRBV7-2	TRBJ2-3	-	few	CASSLGRLRGSTDTQYF	TGTGCCAGCAGCTTAGGCCGCCTAAGGGGAAGTACAGATACGCAGTATTTT
14	TRBV24-1	TRBJ1-2	-	many	CATSEPTGYYGYTF	TGTGCCACCAGTGAGCCGACAGGCTACTATGGCTACACCTTC
18	TRBV5-1	TRBJ2-1	-	-	CASSPEGGAALTYNEQFF	TGCGCCAGCAGCCCCGAGGGGGGGGCTGCGTTGACCTACAATGAGCAGTTCTTC
15	TRBV12-3/TRBV12-4	TRBJ2-1	-	-	CASRVAEGSYNEQFF	TGTGCCAGCAGAGTAGCGGAAGGCTCCTACAATGAGCAGTTCTTC
13	TRBV12-3/TRBV12-4	TRBJ2-1	TRBD1	-	CASSLGGPTVEFF	TGTGCCAGCAGCCTAGGGGGCCCGACAGTCGAGTTCTTC